This entry features one TCR beta chain sequence. V was shortened by 0 bases and J by 6 bases, with 17 bases between the two germline ends. Germline lookup yields CDR1 MNHNY and CDR2 SVGAGI (reference sequence). This CDR3 contains 16 residues. Sequenced by immunoSEQ multiplex PCR; TCRdb stores in-frame clones only, minus some. The data show some 98,000 clones, with approximately 91% seen just once and 10% to 15% held by the top ten. These data originate in a study of T cell responses to AZD1222 COVID-19 vaccine. The sequencing here drew on peripheral blood, taken on day 0 of AZD1222 vaccination. The chain is built from TRBV6-6 and TRBJ1-2; possible D gene TRBD1, 5 bases. The clonotype originates from an adult in good health. CDR3 sequence reads: CASSYSSMGRRNGYTF. In nucleotides, the CDR3 is TGTGCCAGCAGTTACTCTAGTATGGGGCGCAGAAATGGCTACACCTTC.